This T cell receptor (beta chain) emerged from a study of cytomegalovirus exposure and HLA in healthy donors. PCR employed 60 Vbeta and 13 Jbeta primers. The data were produced by immunoSEQ multiplex PCR, yet TCRdb's version contains in-frame clones alone and is incomplete. Altogether 150,000 to 170,000 clones are present, approximately 81% being singletons, with the ten largest covering about 1.3%. Germline loops: CDR1 LNHNV, CDR2 YYDKDF (reference sequence). V shed 0 bases and J shed 6 bases, with 5 bases lying between them. This CDR3 is 13 amino acids long. V and J are TRBV15 and TRBJ1-4; D remains ambiguous. Sample: PBMCs. The receptor was derived from a man aged 18 to 29 in good health and CMV-seronegative. The CDR3 nucleotides are TGTGCCACCAGCAGAGATCTCGATGAAAAACTGTTTTTT. Residues: CATSRDLDEKLFF.